Described below is a single TCR beta chain sequence and its context. What it binds is unknown. There are 14 residues in the CDR3. Germline V gene lookup returns CDR1 DFQATT and CDR2 SNEGSKA (reference sequence). Losses at the gene ends were 5 bases for V and 5 bases for J; bases not matched to a gene: 10. The entry originates in a study of response to subunit inactivated influenza vaccine. General study results and limits: Each seasonal flu vaccination may recruit only limited new T cells, authors suggested.

Using its own MiXCR run on the RT-PCR reads, TCRdb lists one record per CDR3 protein. Of some 500,000 distinct CDR3 sequences detected, over 25% appear once; the ten largest clones hold 1.5% to 2%. This sequence was found in a man in his forties or fifties who received an inactivated influenza vaccine. Sequenced material: CD4+ T cells sorted from PBMCs, taken less than 6 days after vaccination. The chain couples TRBV20-1 to TRBJ2-5; 8 nucleotides align to TRBD2. As DNA, the CDR3 is TGCAGTGCTGACGGGGGGGCAAGTTTGGAGACCCAGTACTTC. Translation: CSADGGASLETQYF.